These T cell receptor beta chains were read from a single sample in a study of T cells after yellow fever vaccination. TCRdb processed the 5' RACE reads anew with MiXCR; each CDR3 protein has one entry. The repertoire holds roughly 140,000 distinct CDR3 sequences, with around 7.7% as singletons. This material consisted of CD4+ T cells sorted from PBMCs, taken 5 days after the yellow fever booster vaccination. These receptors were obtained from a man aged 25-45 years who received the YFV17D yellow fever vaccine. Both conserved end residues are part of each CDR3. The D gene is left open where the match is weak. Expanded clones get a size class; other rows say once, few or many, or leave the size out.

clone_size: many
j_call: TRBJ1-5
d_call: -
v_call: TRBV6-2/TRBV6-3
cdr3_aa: CASKSGRQPQHF
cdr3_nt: TGTGCCAGCAAGTCCGGCAGGCAGCCCCAGCATTTT

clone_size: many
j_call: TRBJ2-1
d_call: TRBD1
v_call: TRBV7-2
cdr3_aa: CASSLAGTGVTNEQFF
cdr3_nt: TGTGCCAGCAGCTTGGCCGGGACAGGGGTCACGAATGAGCAGTTCTTC

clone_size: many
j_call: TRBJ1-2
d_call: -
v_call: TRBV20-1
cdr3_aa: CSARESISNYGYTF
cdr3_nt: TGCAGTGCTAGAGAGTCGATCTCTAACTATGGCTACACCTTC

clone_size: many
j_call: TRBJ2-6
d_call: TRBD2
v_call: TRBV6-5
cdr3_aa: CASSYYGGTGANVLTF
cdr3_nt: TGTGCCAGCAGTTACTACGGGGGGACCGGGGCCAACGTCCTGACTTTC

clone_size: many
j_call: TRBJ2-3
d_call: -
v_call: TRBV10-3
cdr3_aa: CAISRAVDTQYF
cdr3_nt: TGTGCCATCAGCAGGGCGGTGGATACGCAGTATTTT

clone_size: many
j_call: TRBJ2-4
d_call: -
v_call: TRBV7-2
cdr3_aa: CASSPDGKNIQYF
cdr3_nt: TGTGCCAGCAGCCCTGATGGCAAAAACATTCAGTACTTC

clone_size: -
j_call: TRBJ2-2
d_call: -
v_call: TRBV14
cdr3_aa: CASSQDTLAGELFF
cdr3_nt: TGTGCCAGCAGCCAAGATACGCTAGCCGGGGAGCTGTTTTTT

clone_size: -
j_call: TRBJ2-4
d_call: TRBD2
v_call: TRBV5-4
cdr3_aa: CASSASGNIQYF
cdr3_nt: TGTGCCAGCTCGGCTAGCGGGAACATTCAGTACTTC

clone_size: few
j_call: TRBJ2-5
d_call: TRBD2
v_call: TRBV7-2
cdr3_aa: CASSFGSSGWETQYF
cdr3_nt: TGTGCCAGCAGCTTTGGGTCTAGCGGGTGGGAGACCCAGTACTTC

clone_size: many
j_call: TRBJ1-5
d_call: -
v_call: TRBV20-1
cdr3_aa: CSAVGVNQPQHF
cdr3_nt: TGCAGTGCTGTGGGGGTCAATCAGCCCCAGCATTTT

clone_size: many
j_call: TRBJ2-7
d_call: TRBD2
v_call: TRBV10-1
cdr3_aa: CASSRTSGDYEQYF
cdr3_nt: TGCGCCAGCAGTCGGACTAGCGGGGATTACGAGCAGTACTTC

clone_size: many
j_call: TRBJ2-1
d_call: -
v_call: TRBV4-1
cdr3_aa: CASSQDFGDEQFF
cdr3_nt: TGCGCCAGCAGCCAAGACTTCGGGGATGAGCAGTTCTTC

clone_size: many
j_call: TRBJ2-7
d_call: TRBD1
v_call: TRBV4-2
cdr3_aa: CASSQDWTGAYEQYF
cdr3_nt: TGTGCCAGCAGCCAAGACTGGACAGGGGCCTACGAGCAGTACTTC

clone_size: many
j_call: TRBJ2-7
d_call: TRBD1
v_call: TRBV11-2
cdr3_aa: CASSSPRDRGLGGPYEQYF
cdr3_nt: TGTGCCAGCAGCTCCCCAAGGGACAGGGGCCTCGGGGGACCCTACGAGCAGTACTTC